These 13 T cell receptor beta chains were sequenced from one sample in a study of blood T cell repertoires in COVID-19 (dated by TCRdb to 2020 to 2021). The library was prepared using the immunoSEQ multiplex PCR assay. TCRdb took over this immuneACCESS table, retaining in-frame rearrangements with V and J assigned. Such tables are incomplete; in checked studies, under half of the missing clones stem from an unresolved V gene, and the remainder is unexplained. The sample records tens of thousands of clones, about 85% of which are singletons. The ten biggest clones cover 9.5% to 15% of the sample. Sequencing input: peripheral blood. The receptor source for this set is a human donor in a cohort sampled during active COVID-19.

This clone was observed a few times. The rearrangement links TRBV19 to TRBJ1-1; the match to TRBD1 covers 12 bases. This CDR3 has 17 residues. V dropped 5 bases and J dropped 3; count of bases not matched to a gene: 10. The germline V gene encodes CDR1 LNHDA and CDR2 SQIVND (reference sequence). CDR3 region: CASSPSGTGGTDTEAFF. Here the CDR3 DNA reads TGTGCCAGTAGTCCTTCCGGGACAGGGGGCACGGACACTGAAGCTTTCTTT.

In nucleotides, the CDR3 is TGCGCCAGCCGCCCCGGGACAGGGGACTATAATGAAAAACTGTTTTTT. Translated, it gives CASRPGTGDYNEKLFF. The chain employs TRBV5-1 and TRBJ1-4; 10 bases are shared with TRBD1. The CDR3 has 16 residues. J lost 4 bases, V lost 7 bases, and 10 bases had no gene match. Germline CDR1 reads SGHRS; CDR2 reads YFSETQ.

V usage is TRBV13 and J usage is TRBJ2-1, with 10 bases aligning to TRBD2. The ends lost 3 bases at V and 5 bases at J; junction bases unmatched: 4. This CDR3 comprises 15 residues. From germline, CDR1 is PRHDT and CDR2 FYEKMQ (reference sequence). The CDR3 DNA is TGTGCCAGCAGCTTGGCACTAGCGGGGAACAATGAGCAGTTCTTC. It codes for CASSLALAGNNEQFF.

The CDR3 sequence: CATSIKTGDQPQHF. As DNA, the CDR3 is TGTGCCACCAGTATTAAGACGGGGGACCAGCCCCAGCATTTT. This chain connects TRBV15 to TRBJ1-5, with a possible D match to TRBD1 (5 bases). The CDR3 consists of 14 residues. Trimming cost V 6 bases and J 7 bases, with 16 bases left between them. The germline CDR1 and CDR2 sequences are LNHNV and YYDKDF (reference sequence).

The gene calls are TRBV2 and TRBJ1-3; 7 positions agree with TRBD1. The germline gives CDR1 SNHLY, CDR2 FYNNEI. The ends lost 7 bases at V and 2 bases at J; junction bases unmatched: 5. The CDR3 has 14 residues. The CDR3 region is CASNPGQAGNTIYF. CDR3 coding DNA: TGTGCCAGCAACCCTGGACAGGCTGGAAACACCATATATTTT.

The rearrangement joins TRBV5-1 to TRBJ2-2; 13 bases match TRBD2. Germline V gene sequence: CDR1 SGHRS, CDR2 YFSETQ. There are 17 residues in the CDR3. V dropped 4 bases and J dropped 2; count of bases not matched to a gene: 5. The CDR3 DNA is TGCGCCAGCAGCCAACTAGCGGGGGGGAGCAACACCGGGGAGCTGTTTTTT. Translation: CASSQLAGGSNTGELFF.

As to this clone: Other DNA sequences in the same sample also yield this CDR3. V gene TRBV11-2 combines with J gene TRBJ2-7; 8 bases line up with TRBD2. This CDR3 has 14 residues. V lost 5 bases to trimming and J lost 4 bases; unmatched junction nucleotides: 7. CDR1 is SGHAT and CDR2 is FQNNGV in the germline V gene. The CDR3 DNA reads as TGTGCCAGCAGCCCGGCGGGGGGTACATACGAGCAGTACTTC. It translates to CASSPAGGTYEQYF. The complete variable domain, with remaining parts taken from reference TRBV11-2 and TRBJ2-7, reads EAGVAQSPRYKIIEKRQSVAFWCNPISGHATLYWYQQILGQGPKLLIQFQNNGVVDDSQLPKDRFSAERLKGVDSTLKIQPAKLEDSAVYLCASSPAGGTYEQYFGPGTRLTVT.

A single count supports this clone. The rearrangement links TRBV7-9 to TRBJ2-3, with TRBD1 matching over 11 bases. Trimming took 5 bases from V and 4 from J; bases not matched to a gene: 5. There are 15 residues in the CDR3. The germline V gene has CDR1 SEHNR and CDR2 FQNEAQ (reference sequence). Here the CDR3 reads CASSAGQGVADTQYF. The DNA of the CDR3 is TGTGCCAGCAGCGCGGGACAGGGGGTGGCAGATACGCAGTATTTT.

The CDR3 region has the DNA TGTGCCAGCAGCCAGGTCCAGAACCACGAGCAGTACTTC. The encoded protein is CASSQVQNHEQYF. This chain links TRBV2 with TRBJ2-7; D remains ambiguous. Looked up from germline, CDR1 is SNHLY and CDR2 is FYNNEI. V lost 6 bases to trimming and J lost 5 bases, with 14 bases between them. The CDR3 spans 13 residues.

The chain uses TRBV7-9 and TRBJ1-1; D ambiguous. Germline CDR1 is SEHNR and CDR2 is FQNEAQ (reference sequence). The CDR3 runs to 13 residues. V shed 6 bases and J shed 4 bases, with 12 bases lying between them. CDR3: CASSLGDITEAFF. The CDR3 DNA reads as TGTGCCAGCAGTCTCGGGGATATCACTGAAGCTTTCTTT.

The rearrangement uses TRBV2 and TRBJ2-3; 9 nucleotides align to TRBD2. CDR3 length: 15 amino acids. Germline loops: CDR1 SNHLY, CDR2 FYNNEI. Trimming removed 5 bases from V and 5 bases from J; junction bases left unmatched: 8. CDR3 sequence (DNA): TGTGCCAGCAGTTTAGAGCGGGGGGAAGGAGATACGCAGTATTTT. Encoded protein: CASSLERGEGDTQYF. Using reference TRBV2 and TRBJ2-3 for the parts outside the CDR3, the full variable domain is EPEVTQTPSHQVTQMGQEVILRCVPISNHLYFYWYRQILGQKVEFLVSFYNNEISEKSEIFDDQFSVERPDGSNFTLKIRSTKLEDSAMYFCASSLERGEGDTQYFGPGTRLTVL.

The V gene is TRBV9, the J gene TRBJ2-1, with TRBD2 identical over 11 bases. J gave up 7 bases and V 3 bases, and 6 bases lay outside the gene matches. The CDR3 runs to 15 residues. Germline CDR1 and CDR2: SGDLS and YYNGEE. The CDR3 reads CASSEGLAGENEQFF. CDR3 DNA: TGTGCCAGCAGCGAAGGACTAGCGGGTGAGAATGAGCAGTTCTTC.

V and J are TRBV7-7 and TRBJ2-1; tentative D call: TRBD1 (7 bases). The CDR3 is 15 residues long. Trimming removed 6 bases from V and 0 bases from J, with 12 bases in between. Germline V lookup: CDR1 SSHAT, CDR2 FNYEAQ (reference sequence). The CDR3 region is CASSAGGSSYNEQFF. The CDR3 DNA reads TGTGCCAGCAGTGCAGGGGGGTCCTCCTACAATGAGCAGTTCTTC. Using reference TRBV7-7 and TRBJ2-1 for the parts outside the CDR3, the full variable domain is GAGVSQSPRYKVTKRGQDVTLRCDPISSHATLYWYQQALGQGPEFLTYFNYEAQPDKSGLPSDRFSAERPEGSISTLTIQRTEQRDSAMYRCASSAGGSSYNEQFFGPGTRLTVL.